The 29 T cell receptor beta chains below come from one sample, sequenced in a study of molecular identifiers for immune sequencing clone quantification. TCRdb reanalysed the PCR reads using MiXCR and keeps one entry per CDR3 protein. The top ten clones hold approximately 0.78% of a sample with under 100,000 distinct CDR3 sequences, roughly 25% of them seen once. Sample: naive CD8+ T cells from blood, with Jurkat cell RNA spiked in. The subset: FACS-sorted CD8+CD4-CCR7+CD45RA+ naive T cells. The origin of the receptors is a human donor in good health. Some libraries in this study had Jurkat cell RNA spiked in.

About this clonotype: A much more abundant neighbour one base away suggests this may be a read error. The gene calls are TRBV9 and TRBJ2-7, with 8 bases lining up with TRBD2. CDR1 is SGDLS and CDR2 is YYNGEE in the germline V gene. CDR3 length equals 13 residues. Here the CDR3 DNA reads TGTGACAGCAGCGGGGGCCAGGGAGGCGAGCAGTACTTC. It encodes CDSSGGQGGEQYF.

V is TRBV13 and J is TRBJ2-2, with D possibly TRBD1 on 5 matching bases. The CDR3 sequence is 15 residues long. Trimming took 5 bases from V and 8 from J, leaving 18 bases between them. Germline assignment: CDR1 PRHDT and CDR2 FYEKMQ (reference sequence). The CDR3 DNA is TGTGCCAGCAGCCAGGGTGGGGAAATAACGGGGGAGCTGTTTTTT. Its protein is CASSQGGEITGELFF.

This clonotype was seen many times. The chain carries TRBV12-3 or TRBV12-4 and TRBJ2-3, with TRBD1 matching 7 bases. The junction had 6 bases not matched to a gene; V was cut back by 7 bases and J by 2 bases. The CDR3 extends over 14 amino acids. DNA of the CDR3: TGTGCCAGCAACCCAACAGGGGTCACAGATACGCAGTATTTT. Protein sequence: CASNPTGVTDTQYF.

Details on this clonotype: A much bigger clone sits one base away, suggesting this may be a read error. The chain employs TRBV12-3 or TRBV12-4 and TRBJ2-3; 8 positions match TRBD2. The CDR3 spans 15 residues. In nucleotides, the CDR3 is TGTGCCAGCGGTTTTACTAGCGGACGTAGAGATACGCAGTATTTT. It encodes CASGFTSGRRDTQYF.

In its sample, this clonotype was seen many times. V gene TRBV4-1 combines with J gene TRBJ2-3, with D perhaps matching TRBD1 (5 bases). The CDR3 extends over 17 amino acids. CDR1 MGHRA and CDR2 YSYEKL come from the germline V gene. Trimming shortened V by 3 bases and J by 2 bases, and 18 bases separated the two germline ends. The CDR3 loop reads CASSQELLDTFTDTQYF. CDR3 bases: TGCGCCAGCAGCCAGGAACTACTGGACACCTTCACAGATACGCAGTATTTT.

With respect to this clonotype: Germline is not matched at one junction end, which may reflect a read error. The chain is built from TRBV19 and TRBJ2-5; D gene ambiguous. Germline lookup yields CDR1 LNHDA and CDR2 SQIVND (reference sequence). The CDR3 covers 15 residues. The CDR3 nucleotides are TGTGCCGGTAGTCCGCGACGGTCCGTCCAAGAGACCCAGTACTTC. It is translated as CAGSPRRSVQETQYF.

This clonotype was seen a few times. This chain joins TRBV6-1 and TRBJ1-1; no reliable D call. CDR1 is MNHNS, CDR2 SASEGT, per germline. The CDR3 has 13 amino acids. With 9 bases removed from V and 2 bases from J, the gap between germline ends came to 13 bases. The CDR3 DNA follows: TGTGCCAGTCCATTCGGACTCAACACTGAAGCTTTCTTT. It codes for CASPFGLNTEAFF.

This clonotype was seen only a few times. This chain joins TRBV6-1 and TRBJ1-1; D is unclear. Trimming took 10 bases from V and 2 from J, leaving 11 bases between them. CDR1 and CDR2 from the germline V gene are MNHNS and SASEGT. This CDR3 is built from 12 residues. Written as DNA, the CDR3 is TGTGCCACCTACACGGGAAACACTGAAGCTTTCTTT. Its translation is CATYTGNTEAFF.

Details on this clonotype: The missing conserved phenylalanine or tryptophan at the end of this CDR3 makes a read error likely. The V call is TRBV5-5, the J call TRBJ1-1; no firm D call. Germline V gene data show CDR1 as SGHKS and CDR2 as YYEKEE (reference sequence). Deletions cut 4 bases from V and 1 base from J, with 5 bases between. This CDR3 region has 12 residues. The DNA of the CDR3 is TGTGCCAGCAGCCCCCCGAACACTGAAGCTTTCTCT. Translation: CASSPPNTEAFS.

This clonotype has only a few counts. The chain couples TRBV19 to TRBJ2-1; D perhaps matches TRBD1 (6 bases). The V and J ends lost 1 base and 6 bases respectively, with 16 bases between them. The CDR3 extends over 16 amino acids. Per the germline V gene, CDR1 is LNHDA and CDR2 is SQIVND (reference sequence). CDR3: CASSIVGAGHSNEQFF. The CDR3 DNA follows: TGTGCCAGTAGTATAGTGGGGGCAGGGCATAGCAATGAGCAGTTCTTC.

This clonotype was found a few times. This chain uses TRBV9 with TRBJ2-1; D ambiguous. V lost 0 bases to trimming and J lost 0 bases, with 10 bases between them. This CDR3 has 16 residues. Germline assignment: CDR1 SGDLS and CDR2 YYNGEE. CDR3 nucleotides: TGTGCCAGCAGCGTAGGAGCAGGAAGCTCCTACAATGAGCAGTTCTTC. It is translated as CASSVGAGSSYNEQFF.

This chain uses TRBV7-9 with TRBJ1-1; D not resolved. The CDR3 is 14 residues long. Germline assignment: CDR1 SEHNR and CDR2 FQNEAQ (reference sequence). The V and J ends lost 2 bases and 0 bases respectively, with 7 bases between them. CDR3 protein: CASSLWTVNTEAFF. The CDR3 DNA reads as TGTGCCAGCAGCTTATGGACGGTGAACACTGAAGCTTTCTTT.

The rearrangement joins TRBV6-1 to TRBJ1-5, with a weak D call TRBD1 (5 bases). Germline values: CDR1 MNHNS, CDR2 SASEGT. The length of the CDR3 is 17 residues. Deletions cut 6 bases from V and 1 base from J, with 19 bases between. CDR3: CASSAETDRMSNQPQHF. The CDR3 nucleotides read TGTGCCAGCAGCGCAGAGACAGATAGAATGAGCAATCAGCCCCAGCATTTT.

This clonotype was seen ten or more times. The chain has TRBV5-6 and TRBJ2-3; D is unresolved. V was trimmed by 2 bases and J by 4 bases, leaving 14 bases between them. Per the germline V gene, CDR1 is SGHDT and CDR2 is YYEEEE. The CDR3 runs 15 residues. The CDR3 sequence is CASSFENSRPDTQYF. As DNA, the CDR3 is TGTGCCAGCAGCTTTGAGAACTCGCGACCAGATACGCAGTATTTT.

The chain uses TRBV7-9 and TRBJ2-5; D unclear. In germline, CDR1 is SEHNR, CDR2 FQNEAQ (reference sequence). The CDR3 runs to 14 residues. V lost 5 bases to trimming and J lost 7 bases, with 17 bases between them. The CDR3, as DNA: TGTGCCAGCAGCGTACCCCCGCCTGAGTGGACCCAGTACTTC. This gives the protein CASSVPPPEWTQYF.

With regard to this clonotype: A much larger clone differs from this one at a single base, so this may be a read error. The V and J genes are TRBV13 and TRBJ2-3; D remains unclear. V lost 11 bases and J 6 bases, leaving 15 bases between the germline ends. CDR3 size: 12 residues. Germline V lookup: CDR1 PRHDT, CDR2 FYEKMQ (reference sequence). CDR3: CAGSFRRDTQYF. The CDR3 DNA sequence: TGTGCCGGCTCCTTTCGTAGGGATACGCAGTATTTT.

The chain employs TRBV19 and TRBJ1-1; 7 positions agree with TRBD1. The V and J ends lost 6 bases and 4 bases, in that order; junction bases with no gene match: 2. The CDR3 is made up of 12 amino acids. The germline V gene has CDR1 LNHDA and CDR2 SQIVND (reference sequence). CDR3 sequence (DNA): TGTGCCAGTAGAGAGGGGGCCACTGAAGCTTTCTTT. It specifies CASREGATEAFF.

This chain links TRBV12-3 or TRBV12-4 with TRBJ2-4; no definite D call. This CDR3 has 13 residues. V lost 6 bases and J 1 base, leaving 7 bases between the germline ends. CDR3 sequence reads: CASSPLAKNIQYF. For the CDR3, the DNA is TGTGCCAGCAGCCCCCTGGCCAAAAACATTCAGTACTTC.

At least ten counts were recorded for this clonotype. The V gene is TRBV6-5, the J gene TRBJ1-4; D remains ambiguous. V lost 2 bases and J 0 bases, leaving 7 bases between the germline ends. CDR3 length equals 15 residues. In germline, CDR1 is MNHEY, CDR2 SVGAGI. This CDR3 reads CASSYQQATNEKLFF. Here the CDR3 DNA reads TGTGCCAGCAGTTACCAACAAGCAACTAATGAAAAACTGTTTTTT.

The chain is built from TRBV6-5 and TRBJ2-2; 8 nucleotides match TRBD2. Germline loops: CDR1 MNHEY, CDR2 SVGAGI. With 5 bases clipped from V and 6 bases from J, the junction kept 17 bases outside the gene matches. CDR3 length: 18 amino acids. The CDR3 loop reads CASSGPLAIAGSPGELFF. CDR3 bases: TGTGCCAGCAGTGGACCATTGGCAATAGCGGGATCCCCCGGGGAGCTGTTTTTT.

The count of this clonotype is one. A read error is possible here, since a much larger clone lies one base away. V is TRBV4-3 and J is TRBJ2-3; 12 positions agree with TRBD1. Germline loops: CDR1 LGHNA, CDR2 YSLEER. This CDR3 has 16 amino acids. The CDR3 is CASSQVGTGGTDAQYF. CDR3 nucleotides: TGCGCCAGCAGCCAAGTGGGGACAGGGGGCACAGATGCGCAGTATTTT.

The chain is built from TRBV7-6 and TRBJ1-1; D is undetermined. V lost 7 bases, J lost 3 bases, and 12 bases lay in between. Germline values: CDR1 SGHVS, CDR2 FNYEAQ. The CDR3 loop spans 13 amino acids. CDR3 DNA: TGTGCCAGCACCTCGTTAATGGACACTGAAGCTTTCTTT. Its protein product is CASTSLMDTEAFF.

This sequence joins TRBV7-9 and TRBJ2-1; TRBD2 agrees at 8 bases. Germline-derived CDR1 and CDR2 are SEHNR and FQNEAQ (reference sequence). The CDR3 runs to 16 residues. After removal of 5 bases from V and 2 bases from J, the junction contained 8 bases not matched to a gene. CDR3 in DNA: TGTGCCAGCAGCCCCAGCGGGAGTCGCGCCTACAATGAGCAGTTCTTC. Translated: CASSPSGSRAYNEQFF.

As concerns this clonotype: This may arise from a read error, as a much more abundant clone is one base away. The rearrangement joins TRBV24-1 to TRBJ2-5; the match to TRBD2 covers 10 bases. The CDR3 spans 16 residues. The germline CDR1 and CDR2 sequences are KGHDR and SFDVKD. Here the CDR3 reads CATSDPTAGGSESQYF. CDR3 DNA sequence: TGTGCCACCAGTGATCCGACAGCGGGAGGGTCAGAGTCCCAGTACTTC.

This clonotype was recorded only once. Just one base apart from a much larger clone, this may be a read error. This rearrangement joins TRBV7-9 to TRBJ2-6; D not resolved. Germline assignment: CDR1 SEHNR and CDR2 FQNEAQ (reference sequence). There are 15 residues in the CDR3. The CDR3 sequence is CAGSPKDSGANVLTF. Here the CDR3 DNA reads TGTGCCGGCAGCCCCAAAGATTCTGGGGCCAACGTCCTGACTTTC. The full variable domain, completed using reference TRBV7-9 and TRBJ2-6, is DTGVSQNPRHKITKRGQNVTFRCDPISEHNRLYWYRQTLGQGPEFLTYFQNEAQLEKSRLLSDRFSAERPKGSFSTLEIQRTEQGDSAMYLCAGSPKDSGANVLTFGAGSRLTVL.

The sample holds many counts of this clonotype. V usage is TRBV6-5 and J usage is TRBJ1-2, with D possibly being TRBD1 (5 bases). The CDR3 consists of 18 residues. Germline V lookup: CDR1 MNHEY, CDR2 SVGAGI. V was cut by 6 bases and J by 4 bases, with 27 bases left in between. Here the CDR3 DNA reads TGTGCCAGCAGGACCGCTGAGTGGCAGGGCTTTTTTTTCTATGGCTACACCTTC. It is translated as CASRTAEWQGFFFYGYTF.

This CDR3 is CASRPTGTSFSTDTQYF. The CDR3 bases are TGTGCCAGCAGACCGACCGGGACTTCCTTTAGCACAGATACGCAGTATTTT. This chain connects TRBV6-2 or TRBV6-3 to TRBJ2-3; D is perhaps TRBD2 (6 bases). Germline V gives CDR1 MNHEY, CDR2 SVGEGT. With 6 bases removed from V and 0 bases from J, the gap between germline ends came to 19 bases. This CDR3 is built from 17 residues.

Note on this clonotype: The CDR3 does not close with the conserved phenylalanine or tryptophan, likely indicating a read error. The chain employs TRBV10-3 and TRBJ2-3, with 9 bases aligning to TRBD2. In germline, CDR1 is ENHRY, CDR2 SYGVKD. V lost 3 bases and J lost 1; bases outside the gene matches: 5. This CDR3 has 16 residues. This CDR3 is CAISDPSGIGTDTQYS. DNA for the CDR3: TGTGCCATCAGTGACCCTAGCGGGATAGGCACAGATACGCAGTATTCT.

This clonotype was counted a few times. The chain couples TRBV6-2 or TRBV6-3 to TRBJ2-7, with TRBD1 matching over 7 bases. The CDR3 contains 16 residues. V was pared by 3 bases and J by 3 bases, with 11 bases of the junction left unmatched. Germline lookup yields CDR1 MNHEY and CDR2 SVGEGT. DNA for the CDR3: TGTGCCAGCAGTTATCTACAGGGGTCCAGGGGCTACGAGCAGTACTTC. It is translated as CASSYLQGSRGYEQYF.